Listed below are T cell receptor beta chains from one sample, sequenced in a study of blood T cell repertoires in COVID-19. Clones were sequenced by immunoSEQ multiplex PCR, and TCRdb holds only the in-frame ones, with some missing. The table records roughly 150,000 clones, over 90% of them present only once. Sample: peripheral blood. The source is a woman in her fifties or sixties with COVID-19, enrolled during active disease. Both conserved end residues are part of each CDR3. The D gene is left open where the match is weak. Expanded clones are given a class, and other clones once, few, many or no size at all.

CDR3 | DNA | D | J | V | size
CASSGDRGGGYTF | TGTGCCAGCAGCGGGGACAGGGGAGGTGGCTACACCTTC | TRBD1 | TRBJ1-2 | TRBV9 | NA
CASSQIGGYNEQFF | TGTGCCAGCAGCCAAATCGGGGGTTACAATGAGCAGTTCTTC | NA | TRBJ2-1 | TRBV14 | NA
CASSVHPDQPQHF | TGTGCCAGCAGCGTGCATCCAGATCAGCCCCAGCATTTT | NA | TRBJ1-5 | TRBV9 | NA
CASSLEGTGGLNTEAFF | TGTGCCAGCAGCTTAGAAGGGACAGGGGGATTGAACACTGAAGCTTTCTTT | TRBD1 | TRBJ1-1 | TRBV7-9 | NA
CASSYPGTGMNEQFF | TGTGCCAGCAGTTACCCCGGGACAGGTATGAATGAGCAGTTCTTC | TRBD1 | TRBJ2-1 | TRBV6-5 | NA
CASSPRDRGSGNTIYF | TGTGCCAGCTCACCGCGGGACAGGGGTTCTGGAAACACCATATATTTT | TRBD1 | TRBJ1-3 | TRBV18 | NA
CASSPWGGAYEQYF | TGTGCCAGCAGCCCATGGGGGGGGGCCTACGAGCAGTACTTC | TRBD2 | TRBJ2-7 | TRBV11-1 | NA
CASSRPLRQGTDNIQYF | TGTGCCAGTAGCCGCCCCCTTCGACAGGGAACGGATAACATTCAGTACTTC | TRBD1 | TRBJ2-4 | TRBV19 | once
CASSADRQGLKNEQYF | TGTGCCAGCAGCGCAGATAGACAGGGTTTGAAGAACGAGCAGTACTTC | NA | TRBJ2-7 | TRBV21-1 | NA
CASSRTPGTVVSRAFF | TGTGCCAGCAGCAGAACCCCCGGGACAGTGGTTTCAAGGGCTTTCTTT | TRBD1 | TRBJ1-1 | TRBV7-2 | once